Listed here are 14 T cell receptor beta chains from one sample, sequenced in a study of beta chain features in type 1 diabetes. Whole-study findings and limits: In all four CD4+ subsets, TCRB CDR3 length was significantly, moderately reduced in type 1 diabetes.

These receptors lack a known antigen. Expressed TCRB transcripts were sequenced after all isolated RNA was converted to cDNA. Only in-frame clones appear in the TCRdb table, and some are missing; sequencing was by immunoSEQ multiplex PCR. Here the sample spans roughly 330,000 clones, roughly 14% being singletons. Material: naive CD4+ T cells from blood. The receptors here all came from a woman younger than 30 with type 1 diabetes.

The chain links TRBV28 to TRBJ1-2, with a possible D match to TRBD1 (5 bases). The CDR3 extends over 16 amino acids. V lost 5 bases, J lost 5 bases, and 21 bases lay in between. Germline V gives CDR1 MDHEN, CDR2 SYDVKM. The CDR3 protein is CASSTWTPSSRYGYTF. DNA of the CDR3: TGTGCCAGCAGTACTTGGACACCCAGTTCGAGGTATGGCTACACCTTC.

The CDR3 DNA sequence: TGTGCCAGCAGTTACAGGGGAGGTACAGATACGCAGTATTTT. This gives the protein CASSYRGGTDTQYF. This chain links TRBV28 with TRBJ2-3; maybe TRBD1 (7 bases). The CDR3 covers 14 residues. V lost 4 bases, J lost 3 bases, and 11 bases lay in between. Germline loops: CDR1 MDHEN, CDR2 SYDVKM.

This clone was seen a handful of times. The gene calls are TRBV21-1 and TRBJ2-7; the tabulated D call, TRBD2, remains unverified against the DNA. TRBV21-1 is given as a pseudogene. This CDR3 contains 13 residues. The chain's CDR3 is CASSKWTSYEQYV. The CDR3 nucleotides are TGTGCCAGCAGCAAATGGACTAGCTACGAGCAGTACGTC.

The rearrangement links TRBV28 to TRBJ2-1; D is perhaps TRBD2 (5 bases). Trimming cost V 4 bases and J 8 bases, with 12 bases left between them. From germline, CDR1 is MDHEN and CDR2 SYDVKM. This CDR3 is 13 amino acids long. The CDR3 coding sequence is TGTGCCAGCAGTTCACTAGTTAGCGATGAGCAGTTCTTC. Amino acid sequence: CASSSLVSDEQFF.

The chain has TRBV9 and TRBJ1-4, with D unresolved. The V end lost 0 bases, the J end lost 6 bases, and 15 bases lay between the germline ends. This CDR3 has 16 amino acids. Germline CDR1 and CDR2: SGDLS and YYNGEE. CDR3 loop: CASSVGPAGKDEKLFF. The CDR3 DNA sequence: TGTGCCAGCAGCGTAGGTCCCGCGGGGAAGGATGAAAAACTGTTTTTT.

V and J are TRBV7-7 and TRBJ2-3; D gene ambiguous. The CDR3 is 12 amino acids. Trimming cost V 5 bases and J 5 bases, with 8 bases left between them. The V gene's germline CDR1 is SSHAT and CDR2 FNYEAQ (reference sequence). Here the CDR3 DNA reads TGTGCCAGCAGCGCCCTAGGAGATACGCAGTATTTT. It specifies CASSALGDTQYF.

Only a few counts were recorded for this clone. V is TRBV29-1 and J is TRBJ2-5; no clear D gene. The last part of the DNA fits TRBJ2-7 better; the J call may be wrong. Germline V gene data show CDR1 as SQVTM and CDR2 as ANQGSEA. This CDR3 has 14 residues. For the CDR3, the DNA is TGCAGCGTCGCTCGGCAGGCAGAGTCCTACGAGCAGTACTTC. Translated: CSVARQAESYEQYF.

The chain employs TRBV29-1 and TRBJ1-2; maybe TRBD1 (6 bases). The germline gives CDR1 SQVTM, CDR2 ANQGSEA. The V and J ends lost 4 bases and 0 bases respectively, with 21 bases between them. The CDR3 consists of 17 residues. CDR3 nucleotides: TGCAGCGTTGGTCCCTCGTGGACAGAAGGTTCTAACTATGGCTACACCTTC. As protein: CSVGPSWTEGSNYGYTF. The full variable domain, with the rest looked up from reference TRBV29-1 and TRBJ1-2, is SAVISQKPSRDICQRGTSLTIQCQVDSQVTMMFWYRQQPGQSLTLIATANQGSEATYESGFVIDKFPISRPNLTFSTLTVSNMSPEDSSIYLCSVGPSWTEGSNYGYTFGSGTRLTVV.

This clone was counted a few times. The rearrangement uses TRBV5-1 and TRBJ2-1, with 9 bases identical to TRBD2. The CDR3 runs to 18 residues. V was clipped by 1 base and J by 3 bases; unmatched bases: 11. Germline V gene data show CDR1 as SGHRS and CDR2 as YFSETQ. The CDR3 DNA reads TGCGCCAGCAGCTTGATAGCGGGAGAGGTGGGGGTCTACAATGAGCAGTTCTTC. Amino acid sequence: CASSLIAGEVGVYNEQFF.

The chain carries TRBV5-1 and TRBJ2-1; the D is unclear. The CDR3 is made up of 15 amino acids. Germline assignment: CDR1 SGHRS and CDR2 YFSETQ. The V end was cut by 1 base, the J end by 0 bases, with 8 bases between. The CDR3 bases are TGCGCCAGCAGCTTGCCCTTTAGCTCCTACAATGAGCAGTTCTTC. As protein: CASSLPFSSYNEQFF.

This chain links TRBV28 with TRBJ2-1; the match to TRBD2 covers 14 bases. Per germline, CDR1 MDHEN and CDR2 SYDVKM. The CDR3 covers 18 residues. V shed 6 bases and J 1 base; nucleotides not matched to a gene: 8. CDR3 region: CASRPPGLAGVSYNEQFF. The CDR3 nucleotides read TGTGCCAGCAGGCCTCCGGGACTAGCGGGAGTATCCTACAATGAGCAGTTCTTC.

In this sample, this clone turned up a few times. The genes are TRBV2 and TRBJ2-1; a weak D match, TRBD2 (5 bases). CDR1 is SNHLY and CDR2 is FYNNEI in the germline V gene. This CDR3 region has 12 residues. V dropped 1 base and J dropped 10 bases, with 8 bases sitting between them. The CDR3 DNA reads TGTGCCAGCAGTGAAGGGACTGGAGAGCAGTTCTTC. Translation: CASSEGTGEQFF.

The table lists this clone with a few counts. This chain uses TRBV5-1 with TRBJ2-2; possibly TRBD2 for D (5 bases). CDR1 and CDR2 from the germline V gene are SGHRS and YFSETQ. The CDR3 is 14 amino acids. Trimming pared 5 bases from V and 5 bases from J, leaving 13 bases between. The CDR3 spells CASSRPGSTGELFF. The CDR3 coding sequence is TGCGCCAGCAGTCGTCCGGGGAGTACCGGGGAGCTGTTTTTT.

V usage is TRBV19 and J usage is TRBJ1-5; D gene unclear. V lost 4 bases and J lost 2, with 18 bases in between. Germline-derived CDR1 and CDR2 are LNHDA and SQIVND (reference sequence). The CDR3 loop spans 17 amino acids. CDR3 in amino acids: CASSTQPRENGNQPQHF. In DNA, the CDR3 is TGTGCCAGTAGTACCCAACCGAGGGAAAACGGCAATCAGCCCCAGCATTTT.